The 10 T cell receptor beta chains listed next were all sequenced from one sample in a study of CD8+ T cells in alopecia areata. Treatment of the sample: oral pan-JAK inhibitor, 5-10 mg twice daily. RNA extraction and reverse transcription yielded cDNA as sequencing template. The assay was immunoSEQ multiplex PCR, and TCRdb's table has in-frame clones only and misses some. The sample contains about 190,000 clones, 60% of which appear only once. The specimen comprised CD4+ T cells sorted from blood, sampled at week 24, from a patient treated with tofacitinib. Every receptor here comes from a human donor with alopecia areata.

This chain uses TRBV29-1 with TRBJ2-3; D unresolved. The CDR3 is 13 amino acids. Trimming removed 4 bases from V and 0 bases from J, with 8 bases in between. Germline V gene data show CDR1 as SQVTM and CDR2 as ANQGSEA. CDR3 nucleotide sequence: TGCAGCGTTGTGGGCGAGAGCACAGATACGCAGTATTTT. Amino acid sequence: CSVVGESTDTQYF.

Only one count was recorded for this clone. The CDR3 loop reads CASSVGWMDGYTF. Written as DNA, the CDR3 is TGTGCCAGCAGCGTAGGGTGGATGGATGGCTACACCTTC. This rearrangement joins TRBV9 to TRBJ1-2; D not resolved. Germline V gene sequence: CDR1 SGDLS, CDR2 YYNGEE. V was cut by 0 bases and J by 6 bases, with 9 bases left in between. The CDR3 contains 13 residues.

The sample holds a few counts of this clone. This sequence joins TRBV29-1 and TRBJ2-7; TRBD1 agrees at 9 bases. This CDR3 contains 12 residues. Losses at the gene ends were 7 bases for V and 2 bases for J; bases not matched to a gene: 3. Germline-derived CDR1 and CDR2 are SQVTM and ANQGSEA. For the CDR3, the DNA is TGCAGCGCCCGGGACAGGGCCTACGAGCAGTACTTC. Translation: CSARDRAYEQYF.

This chain joins TRBV29-1 and TRBJ1-1; 8 positions match TRBD1. Germline CDR1 and CDR2: SQVTM and ANQGSEA. J gave up 8 bases and V 5 bases, and 7 bases lay outside the gene matches. The CDR3 is 12 residues long. In DNA form, the CDR3 reads TGCAGCGTTTCTTTTGGACAGGGAGAAGCTTTCTTT. Its translation: CSVSFGQGEAFF.

The chain recombines TRBV29-1 with TRBJ2-7, with D perhaps TRBD1 (5 bases). This CDR3 region has 13 residues. The germline CDR1 and CDR2 sequences are SQVTM and ANQGSEA. The V end was cut by 4 bases, the J end by 2 bases, with 12 bases between. The DNA for the CDR3 is TGCAGCGTTGCAGGGTTTAACACCTACGAGCAGTACTTC. It codes for CSVAGFNTYEQYF.

The chain employs TRBV29-1 and TRBJ2-7; D possibly corresponds to TRBD2 (5 bases). This CDR3 region has 12 residues. V lost 7 bases and J lost 2, with 12 bases in between. Per germline, CDR1 SQVTM and CDR2 ANQGSEA. The CDR3 DNA reads TGCAGCGGCACGGGGTCTACCTACGAGCAGTACTTC. This gives the protein CSGTGSTYEQYF.

The chain couples TRBV15 to TRBJ2-2; D unresolved. V was trimmed by 5 bases and J by 7 bases, leaving 8 bases between them. The CDR3 sequence is 12 residues long. Germline CDR1 reads LNHNV; CDR2 reads YYDKDF (reference sequence). The CDR3 region has the DNA TGTGCCACCAGCGAATCGGGCGGGGAGCTGTTTTTT. Protein product: CATSESGGELFF.

The chain uses TRBV5-6 and TRBJ1-6; a weak D match, TRBD1 (5 bases). Germline CDR1 reads SGHDT; CDR2 reads YYEEEE. The length of the CDR3 is 16 residues. V was cut by 4 bases and J by 7 bases, with 18 bases left in between. CDR3 in amino acids: CASSPWGGRVNSPLHF. In DNA form, the CDR3 reads TGTGCCAGCAGCCCTTGGGGGGGACGGGTAAATTCACCCCTCCACTTT.

The V gene is TRBV7-3, the J gene TRBJ1-1; D ambiguous. CDR1 SGHTA and CDR2 FQGTGA come from the germline V gene. The CDR3 totals 13 residues. Trimming left V 5 bases short and J 1 base short, with 8 bases between. The CDR3 nucleotides are TGTGCCAGCAGCCGCGACAAGAACACTGAAGCTTTCTTT. Its protein product is CASSRDKNTEAFF.

This clone was recorded a few times. This chain joins TRBV29-1 and TRBJ2-3; 9 bases align to TRBD2. The CDR3 is 15 residues long. J was trimmed by 3 bases and V by 3 bases; bases with no gene match: 7. Germline CDR1 SQVTM, CDR2 ANQGSEA. The CDR3 spells CSVDSGLALTDTQYF. CDR3 nucleotide sequence: TGCAGCGTTGATTCGGGACTAGCCTTGACAGATACGCAGTATTTT.